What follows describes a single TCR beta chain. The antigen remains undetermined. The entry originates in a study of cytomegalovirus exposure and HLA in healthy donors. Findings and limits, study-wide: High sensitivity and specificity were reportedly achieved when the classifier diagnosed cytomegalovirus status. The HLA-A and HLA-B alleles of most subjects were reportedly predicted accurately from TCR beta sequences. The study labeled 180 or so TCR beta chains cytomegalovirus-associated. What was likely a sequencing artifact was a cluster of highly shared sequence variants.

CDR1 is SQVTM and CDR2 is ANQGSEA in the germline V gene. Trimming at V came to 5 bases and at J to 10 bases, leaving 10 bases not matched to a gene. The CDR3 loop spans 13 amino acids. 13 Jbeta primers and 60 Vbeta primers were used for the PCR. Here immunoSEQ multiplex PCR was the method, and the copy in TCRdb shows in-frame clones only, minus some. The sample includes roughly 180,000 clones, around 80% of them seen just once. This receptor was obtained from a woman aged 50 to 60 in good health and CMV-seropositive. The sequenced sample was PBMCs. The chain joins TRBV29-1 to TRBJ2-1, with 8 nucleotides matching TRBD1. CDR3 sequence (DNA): TGCAGCGTTCGAGGACAGGGCATTGGAGAGCAGTTCTTC. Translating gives CSVRGQGIGEQFF.